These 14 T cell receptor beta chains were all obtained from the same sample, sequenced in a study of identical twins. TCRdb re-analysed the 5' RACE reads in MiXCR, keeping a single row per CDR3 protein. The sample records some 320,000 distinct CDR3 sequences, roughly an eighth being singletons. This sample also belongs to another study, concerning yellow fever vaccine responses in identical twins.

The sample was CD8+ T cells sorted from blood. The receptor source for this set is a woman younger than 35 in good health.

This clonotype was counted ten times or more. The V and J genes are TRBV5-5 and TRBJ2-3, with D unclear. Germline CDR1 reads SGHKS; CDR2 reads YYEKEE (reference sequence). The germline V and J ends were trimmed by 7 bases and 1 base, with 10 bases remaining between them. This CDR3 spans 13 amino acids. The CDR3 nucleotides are TGTGCCAGCCACGCGGCTCGCACAGATACGCAGTATTTT. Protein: CASHAARTDTQYF.

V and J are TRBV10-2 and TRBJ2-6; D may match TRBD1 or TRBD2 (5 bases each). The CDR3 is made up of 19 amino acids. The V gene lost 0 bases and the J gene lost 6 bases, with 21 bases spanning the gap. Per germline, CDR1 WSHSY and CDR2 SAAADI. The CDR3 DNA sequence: TGCGCCAGCAGTGAGTCACGCTACGAGGGGACCTTTGAGGCCAACGTCCTGACTTTC. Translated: CASSESRYEGTFEANVLTF.

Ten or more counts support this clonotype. CDR3: CASSQERTGYSYEQYF. In nucleotides, the CDR3 is TGTGCCAGCAGCCAAGAGCGGACAGGGTATTCCTACGAGCAGTACTTC. V is TRBV4-2 and J is TRBJ2-7; 8 bases match TRBD1. The CDR3 runs 16 residues. Germline V gene data show CDR1 as LGHNA and CDR2 as YNFKEQ. The V segment lost 0 bases and the J segment 1 base; nucleotides outside the gene matches: 5.

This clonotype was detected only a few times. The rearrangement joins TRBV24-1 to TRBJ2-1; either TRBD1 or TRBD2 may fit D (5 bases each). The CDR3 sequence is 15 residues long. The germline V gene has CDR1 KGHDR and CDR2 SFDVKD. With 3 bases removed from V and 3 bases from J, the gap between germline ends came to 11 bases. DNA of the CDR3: TGTGCCACCAGTGATACCGGGACCTACTACAATGAGCAGTTCTTC. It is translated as CATSDTGTYYNEQFF.

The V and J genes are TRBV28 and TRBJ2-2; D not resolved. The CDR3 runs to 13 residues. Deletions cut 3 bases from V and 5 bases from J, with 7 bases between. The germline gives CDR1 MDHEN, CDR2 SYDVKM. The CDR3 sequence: CASSFRKTGELFF. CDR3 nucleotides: TGTGCCAGCAGTTTTAGAAAAACCGGGGAGCTGTTTTTT.

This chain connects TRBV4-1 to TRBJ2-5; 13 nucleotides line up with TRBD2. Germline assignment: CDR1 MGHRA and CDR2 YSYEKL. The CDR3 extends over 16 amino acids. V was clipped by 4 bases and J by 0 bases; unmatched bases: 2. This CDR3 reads CASSRTSGRYQETQYF. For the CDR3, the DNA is TGCGCCAGCAGCCGGACTAGCGGGAGATACCAAGAGACCCAGTACTTC.

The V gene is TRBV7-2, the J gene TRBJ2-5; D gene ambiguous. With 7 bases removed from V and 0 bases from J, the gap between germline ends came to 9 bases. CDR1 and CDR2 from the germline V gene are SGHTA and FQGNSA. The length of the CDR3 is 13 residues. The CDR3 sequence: CASIPEDQETQYF. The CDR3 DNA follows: TGTGCCAGCATCCCCGAAGACCAAGAGACCCAGTACTTC.

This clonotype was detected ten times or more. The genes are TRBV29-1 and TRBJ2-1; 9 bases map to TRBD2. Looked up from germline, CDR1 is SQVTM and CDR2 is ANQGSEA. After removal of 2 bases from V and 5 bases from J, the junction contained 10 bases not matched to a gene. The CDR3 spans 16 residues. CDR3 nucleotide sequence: TGCAGCGTTGAATTGGCGGGAGGGTCTCCTAACAATGAGCAGTTCTTC. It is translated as CSVELAGGSPNNEQFF.

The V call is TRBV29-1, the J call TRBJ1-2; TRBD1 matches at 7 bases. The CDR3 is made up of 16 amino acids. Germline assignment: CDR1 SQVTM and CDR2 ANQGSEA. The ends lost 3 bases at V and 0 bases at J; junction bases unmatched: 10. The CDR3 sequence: CSVEGYGQGANYGYTF. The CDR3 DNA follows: TGCAGCGTTGAGGGTTATGGTCAGGGGGCTAACTATGGCTACACCTTC.

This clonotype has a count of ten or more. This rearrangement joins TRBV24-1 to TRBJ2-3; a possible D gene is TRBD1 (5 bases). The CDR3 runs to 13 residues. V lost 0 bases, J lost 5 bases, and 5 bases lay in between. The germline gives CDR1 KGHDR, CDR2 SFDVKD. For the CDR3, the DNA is TGTGCCACCAGTGATTTGCAGGGAGATACGCAGTATTTT. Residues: CATSDLQGDTQYF.

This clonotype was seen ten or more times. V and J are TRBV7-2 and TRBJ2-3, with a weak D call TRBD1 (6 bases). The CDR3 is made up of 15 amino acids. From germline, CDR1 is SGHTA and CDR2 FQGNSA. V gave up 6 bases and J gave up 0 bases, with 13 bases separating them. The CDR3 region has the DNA TGTGCCAGCAGTTTCGGGACAACTAGCACAGATACGCAGTATTTT. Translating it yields CASSFGTTSTDTQYF.

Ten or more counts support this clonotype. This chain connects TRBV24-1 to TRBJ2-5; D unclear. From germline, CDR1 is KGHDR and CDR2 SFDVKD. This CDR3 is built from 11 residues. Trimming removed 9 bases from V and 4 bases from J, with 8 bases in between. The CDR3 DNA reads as TGTGCCACCGAACACGGAGAGACCCAGTACTTC. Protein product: CATEHGETQYF.

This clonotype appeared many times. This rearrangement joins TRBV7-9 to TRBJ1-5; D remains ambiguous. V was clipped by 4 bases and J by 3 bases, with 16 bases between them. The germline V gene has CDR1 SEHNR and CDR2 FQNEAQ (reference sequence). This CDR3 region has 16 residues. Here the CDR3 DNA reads TGTGCCAGCAGCTCCATAGATTCACCTATCAATCAGCCCCAGCATTTT. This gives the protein CASSSIDSPINQPQHF.

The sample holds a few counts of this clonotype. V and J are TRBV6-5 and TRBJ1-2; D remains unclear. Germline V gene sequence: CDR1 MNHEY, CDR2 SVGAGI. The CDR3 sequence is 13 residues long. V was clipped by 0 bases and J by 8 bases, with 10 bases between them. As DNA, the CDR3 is TGTGCCAGCAGTTACTCGAAGAGGTCGGGCTACACCTTC. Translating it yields CASSYSKRSGYTF.